The 2 T cell receptor beta chains presented below share a single source sample, sequenced in a study of spatial heterogeneity in lung cancer. Using its own MiXCR run on the 5' RACE reads, TCRdb lists one record per CDR3 protein. The sample lists roughly 45,000 distinct CDR3 sequences, approximately 22% occurring once. Time point: blood at routine non-recurrence follow-up after resection. The sequenced sample was PBMCs, obtained at follow-up. These receptors all stem from a female donor with early-stage non-small cell lung cancer.

In this sample, this clonotype turned up a few times. The chain recombines TRBV18 with TRBJ2-1; D unclear. V lost 3 bases and J 6 bases, leaving 6 bases between the germline ends. In germline, CDR1 is KGHSH, CDR2 LQKENI. This CDR3 is 12 amino acids long. CDR3 in DNA: TGTGCCAGCTCACCGGCCCTCAATGAGCAGTTCTTC. Translating it yields CASSPALNEQFF.

Regarding this clonotype: The junction shows a germline mismatch at one end, possibly a read error. The rearrangement joins TRBV29-1 to TRBJ2-7; D call uncertain. Germline loops: CDR1 SQVTM, CDR2 ANQGSEA. This CDR3 spans 14 amino acids. The CDR3 region is CSVEVGPASYERYF. The CDR3, as DNA: TGCAGCGTTGAGGTAGGGCCAGCTTCCTACGAGCGGTACTTC.